Sequencing of this T cell receptor beta chain was carried out in a study of T cells in Graves' hyperthyroidism and ophthalmopathy. This clonotype showed up many times. Using roughly 9.4 ml of fresh peripheral blood, PBMCs were prepared. The CDR3 runs 15 residues. The ends were cut back, 3 bases at V and 0 bases at J, with 12 bases in the middle. Germline assignment: CDR1 MDHEN and CDR2 SYDVKM. RNA transcripts gave rise to amplified TCR beta CDR3 regions. The study used the HTBI primer set for a first-round RT-PCR of the TCR CDR3. TCRdb reprocessed the multiplex PCR reads with MiXCR, giving one entry per CDR3 protein. Of more than 250,000 distinct CDR3 sequences in the sample, around 15% are singletons; the top ten hold over 30%.

This TCR derives from a woman aged 45-60 years with Graves' hyperthyroidism that later progressed to Graves' ophthalmopathy. Sequencing was done on a sample of blood. This chain uses TRBV28 with TRBJ2-7; D call uncertain. The CDR3: CASSFERWSSYEQYF. CDR3 nucleotide sequence: TGTGCCAGCAGTTTCGAACGGTGGAGCTCCTACGAGCAGTACTTC.